A single sample gave rise to the 15 T cell receptor beta chains below, sequenced in a study of blood T cell repertoires in COVID-19. Repertoires were generated with immunoSEQ multiplex PCR, while TCRdb's copy carries only in-frame clones and drops some. The sample has roughly 200,000 clones, around 85% seen once. The material sequenced was PBMCs or T cells enriched from blood (not recorded which). These receptor sequences come from a man aged 40-55 years who had recovered from COVID-19.

As DNA, the CDR3 is TGTGCCAGCAGCCAAGCCCTAGCGGGGGGCGTAGCCAAAAACATTCAGTACTTC. It yields the protein CASSQALAGGVAKNIQYF. This chain links TRBV14 with TRBJ2-4; 11 nucleotides align to TRBD2. CDR3 length equals 18 residues. In germline, CDR1 is SGHDN, CDR2 FVKESK. Losses at the gene ends were 1 base for V and 0 bases for J; bases not matched to a gene: 5.

V and J are TRBV13 and TRBJ1-1; possibly TRBD1 for D (5 bases). V dropped 7 bases and J dropped 2 bases, with 11 bases sitting between them. This CDR3 region has 13 residues. Germline V CDR1 and CDR2: PRHDT, FYEKMQ (reference sequence). The CDR3 sequence: CASMGGSNTEAFF. The CDR3 DNA is TGTGCCAGCATGGGGGGAAGTAACACTGAAGCTTTCTTT.

This chain uses TRBV28 with TRBJ1-4, with D possibly matching TRBD1 (6 bases). This CDR3 is 13 amino acids long. CDR1 and CDR2 from the germline V gene are MDHEN and SYDVKM. Trimming shortened V by 11 bases and J by 6 bases, and 16 bases separated the two germline ends. The CDR3 DNA reads TGTGCCGGCACGCGGGCAGGGGATGAAAAACTGTTTTTT. Protein: CAGTRAGDEKLFF.

This clone was observed a single time. This rearrangement joins TRBV20-1 to TRBJ2-2; D possibly corresponds to TRBD1 (6 bases). The CDR3 is 15 residues long. In germline, CDR1 is DFQATT, CDR2 SNEGSKA (reference sequence). Trimming cost V 3 bases and J 4 bases, with 15 bases left between them. CDR3 DNA sequence: TGCAGTGCTAGTGAGGACAGCCTAGGCACCGGGGAGCTGTTTTTT. Encoded protein: CSASEDSLGTGELFF.

This chain links TRBV20-1 with TRBJ2-1; 10 bases line up with TRBD2. The CDR3 loop spans 15 amino acids. Germline loops: CDR1 DFQATT, CDR2 SNEGSKA (reference sequence). The J segment lost 5 bases and the V segment lost 3 bases, leaving 7 bases of the junction unmatched. The chain's CDR3 is CSASRLAGAHNEQFF. In DNA, the CDR3 is TGCAGTGCTAGTCGTCTAGCGGGGGCCCACAATGAGCAGTTCTTC.

The chain joins TRBV27 to TRBJ2-5; 11 bases are shared with TRBD2. The CDR3 totals 18 residues. Losses at the gene ends were 6 bases for V and 5 bases for J; bases not matched to a gene: 17. Germline assignment: CDR1 MNHEY and CDR2 SMNVEV (reference sequence). The CDR3 protein is CASRGRLAGGSVRETQYF. The CDR3 coding sequence is TGTGCCAGCAGAGGTAGGCTAGCGGGAGGTTCAGTGAGGGAGACCCAGTACTTC.

The chain is built from TRBV7-3 and TRBJ1-2; D call uncertain. This CDR3 has 13 residues. V was cut by 0 bases and J by 8 bases, with 10 bases left in between. Germline loops: CDR1 SGHTA, CDR2 FQGTGA. CDR3 loop: CASSLTAGGGYTF. The CDR3 DNA reads as TGTGCCAGCAGCTTAACGGCGGGAGGGGGCTACACCTTC.

This clone is a singleton in its sample. J is TRBJ2-1 and V is TRBV27; D not resolved. Trimming took 7 bases from V and 2 from J, leaving 12 bases between them. The CDR3 spans 14 residues. Germline assignment: CDR1 MNHEY and CDR2 SMNVEV (reference sequence). The CDR3 spells CASKSAVPYNEQFF. CDR3 bases: TGTGCCAGCAAATCGGCGGTCCCCTACAATGAGCAGTTCTTC.

The rearrangement links TRBV5-1 to TRBJ1-2; 9 nucleotides line up with TRBD1. The CDR3 totals 13 residues. The germline CDR1 and CDR2 sequences are SGHRS and YFSETQ. V lost 0 bases, J lost 8 bases, and 2 bases stayed unmatched. In DNA, the CDR3 is TGCGCCAGCAGCTTGGATACAGGGGGCGGCTACACCTTC. Encoded protein: CASSLDTGGGYTF.

In this sample, this clone turned up a few times. The gene calls are TRBV12-5 and TRBJ1-5; D gene uncertain. V lost 0 bases and J 0 bases, leaving 9 bases between the germline ends. Germline V CDR1 and CDR2: LGHNT, FRNRAP. This CDR3 has 16 amino acids. For the CDR3, the DNA is TGTGCTAGTGGTTTGGTACCACGGTATAGCAATCAGCCCCAGCATTTT. Protein sequence: CASGLVPRYSNQPQHF.

This clone turned up a few times. Other DNA sequences within the sample encode an identical CDR3. The chain carries TRBV11-2 and TRBJ2-3, with D uncertain. Trimming took off 6 bases at V and 0 bases at J, with 4 bases between the two ends. Looked up from germline, CDR1 is SGHAT and CDR2 is FQNNGV. The CDR3 is made up of 12 amino acids. In DNA, the CDR3 is TGTGCCAGCAGTTCTAGCACAGATACGCAGTATTTT. This gives the protein CASSSSTDTQYF.

The count of this clone is one. This sequence joins TRBV4-1 and TRBJ1-2, with TRBD1 matching over 7 bases. The CDR3 covers 16 residues. CDR1 is MGHRA and CDR2 is YSYEKL in the germline V gene. The trim removed 0 bases at V and 4 bases at J, leaving 8 bases unmatched. The CDR3 loop reads CASSQDLMGTVYGYTF. For the CDR3, the DNA is TGCGCCAGCAGCCAAGATCTAATGGGGACAGTCTATGGCTACACCTTC.

This rearrangement joins TRBV30 to TRBJ1-6, with 8 bases lining up with TRBD1. The CDR3 contains 14 residues. Germline assignment: CDR1 GTSNPN and CDR2 SVGIG (reference sequence). V lost 4 bases, J lost 10 bases, and 9 bases stayed unmatched. This CDR3 reads CAWTQGDRLSPLHF. The DNA for the CDR3 is TGTGCCTGGACTCAGGGGGACAGGCTATCACCCCTCCACTTT.

The chain recombines TRBV13 with TRBJ2-6; TRBD2 matches at 9 bases. Trimming cost V 6 bases and J 0 bases; bases outside gene matches: 6. This CDR3 is built from 17 residues. Per the germline V gene, CDR1 is PRHDT and CDR2 is FYEKMQ (reference sequence). The CDR3 DNA follows: TGTGCCAGCAGACAGAGCGGGGGGCGCTCTGGGGCCAACGTCCTGACTTTC. It specifies CASRQSGGRSGANVLTF.

The chain recombines TRBV7-3 with TRBJ2-1, with 8 bases fitting TRBD2. Trimming removed 1 base from V and 4 bases from J; junction bases left unmatched: 6. In germline, CDR1 is SGHTA, CDR2 FQGTGA. This CDR3 comprises 16 residues. The CDR3 region is CASSLNAGGKYNEQFF. CDR3 in DNA: TGTGCCAGCAGCTTAAATGCGGGGGGAAAATACAATGAGCAGTTCTTC.